The next 14 T cell receptor beta chains were all read from a single sample in a study of blood T cell repertoires in COVID-19 (dated by TCRdb to the early 2020s). Receptors were amplified or captured by the immunoSEQ multiplex PCR assay. As stored in TCRdb, this immuneACCESS dataset retains in-frame rearrangements with V and J assigned. A fraction of the clones does not appear; measured against another copy, unresolved V genes explain less than half of the discrepancy, and the remainder lacks a known reason. Within this sample are about 210,000 clones, with around 84% of them counted one time only. Jointly, the top ten make up 9.5% to 10% of the sample. Sample: peripheral blood. These receptors came from a man aged 50-60 years with active or convalescent COVID-19.

The chain carries TRBV4-1 and TRBJ1-1; no clear D. Trimming took off 3 bases at V and 0 bases at J, with 17 bases between the two ends. The CDR3 extends over 17 amino acids. Germline V gene sequence: CDR1 MGHRA, CDR2 YSYEKL. CDR3 sequence (DNA): TGCGCCAGCAGCCAGGCGAGTTCAGGCCTTATGAACACTGAAGCTTTCTTT. It is translated as CASSQASSGLMNTEAFF.

This chain joins TRBV7-2 and TRBJ2-1, with 9 nucleotides matching TRBD2. Germline V CDR1 and CDR2: SGHTA, FQGNSA. The CDR3 runs 14 residues. With 4 bases clipped from V and 9 bases from J, the junction kept 7 bases outside the gene matches. The CDR3 reads CASSYQRGEGEQFF. The CDR3 DNA is TGTGCCAGCAGCTACCAGCGGGGGGAGGGTGAGCAGTTCTTC. Filled out from reference TRBV7-2 and TRBJ2-1, the complete variable domain reads GAGVSQSPSNKVTEKGKDVELRCDPISGHTALYWYRQSLGQGLEFLIYFQGNSAPDKSGLPSDRFSAERTGGSVSTLTIQRTQQEDSAVYLCASSYQRGEGEQFFGPGTRLTVL.

V usage is TRBV4-2 and J usage is TRBJ1-5; D is perhaps TRBD1 (6 bases). This CDR3 has 15 residues. The ends were cut back, 0 bases at V and 3 bases at J, with 9 bases in the middle. The germline V gene has CDR1 LGHNA and CDR2 YNFKEQ. CDR3: CASSQDGGYNQPQHF. CDR3 in DNA: TGTGCCAGCAGCCAAGATGGGGGCTACAATCAGCCCCAGCATTTT.

The chain employs TRBV14 and TRBJ1-6; the D is unclear. Germline CDR1 is SGHDN and CDR2 is FVKESK. This CDR3 has 12 amino acids. V lost 1 base and J lost 7, with 2 bases in between. The CDR3 sequence: CASSQANSPLHF. In DNA, the CDR3 is TGTGCCAGCAGCCAAGCAAATTCACCCCTCCACTTT.

V and J are TRBV4-2 and TRBJ2-3; TRBD2 matches 7 bases. CDR3 length: 16 residues. Germline values: CDR1 LGHNA, CDR2 YNFKEQ. V was pared by 0 bases and J by 6 bases, with 9 bases of the junction left unmatched. The CDR3 sequence: CASSQDKRGGSDTQYF. CDR3 bases: TGTGCCAGCAGCCAAGATAAGCGGGGAGGGTCGGATACGCAGTATTTT.

This clone was observed once. This chain connects TRBV19 to TRBJ2-4, with TRBD1 as a possible D gene (6 bases). The V end was cut by 4 bases, the J end by 10 bases, with 14 bases between. Germline CDR1 and CDR2: LNHDA and SQIVND (reference sequence). CDR3 length equals 13 residues. The CDR3 is CASSTGDRYIQYF. The CDR3 DNA sequence: TGTGCCAGTAGTACTGGAGACAGGTATATTCAGTACTTC. Complete variable domain (other parts from reference TRBV19 and TRBJ2-4): DGGITQSPKYLFRKEGQNVTLSCEQNLNHDAMYWYRQDPGQGLRLIYYSQIVNDFQKGDIAEGYSVSREKKESFPLTVTSAQKNPTAFYLCASSTGDRYIQYFGAGTRLSVL.

The gene calls are TRBV18 and TRBJ2-3; 9 bases align to TRBD2. The CDR3 extends over 15 amino acids. Germline trimming cut 3 bases from V and 1 base from J; bases unmatched to any gene: 2. CDR1 is KGHSH and CDR2 is LQKENI in the germline V gene. Here the CDR3 reads CASSPLAGRTDTQYF. CDR3 DNA: TGTGCCAGCTCACCCCTAGCGGGGCGCACAGATACGCAGTATTTT. Drawing the rest from reference TRBV18 and TRBJ2-3, the complete variable domain is NAGVMQNPRHLVRRRGQEARLRCSPMKGHSHVYWYRQLPEEGLKFMVYLQKENIIDESGMPKERFSAEFPKEGPSILRIQQVVRGDSAAYFCASSPLAGRTDTQYFGPGTRLTVL.

The genes are TRBV28 and TRBJ2-7; 8 bases align to TRBD1. V dropped 2 bases and J dropped 7; count of bases not matched to a gene: 7. The germline V gene has CDR1 MDHEN and CDR2 SYDVKM. The CDR3 runs to 14 residues. CDR3 nucleotides: TGTGCCAGCAGTTTACTTCAGGGGGCTGGGGAGCAGTACGTC. It codes for CASSLLQGAGEQYV.

The V gene is TRBV28, the J gene TRBJ2-3, with 8 bases aligning to TRBD1. Per germline, CDR1 MDHEN and CDR2 SYDVKM. The V and J ends lost 6 bases and 6 bases, in that order; junction bases with no gene match: 11. This CDR3 has 15 residues. CDR3 DNA sequence: TGTGCCAGCAGATGGACAGGGACAATGGCGGATACGCAGTATTTT. Translation: CASRWTGTMADTQYF.

This clone came up once. The chain recombines TRBV29-1 with TRBJ2-1; D is ambiguous. CDR1 and CDR2 from the germline V gene are SQVTM and ANQGSEA. This CDR3 has 14 residues. Trimming removed 3 bases from V and 0 bases from J, with 9 bases in between. The CDR3 spells CSVEMVSSYNEQFF. The DNA for the CDR3 is TGCAGCGTTGAGATGGTCAGCTCCTACAATGAGCAGTTCTTC.

The chain has TRBV5-1 and TRBJ2-2, with D maybe TRBD1 (6 bases). The ends were cut back, 3 bases at V and 7 bases at J, with 19 bases in the middle. The CDR3 loop spans 16 amino acids. The germline V gene encodes CDR1 SGHRS and CDR2 YFSETQ. This CDR3 is CASSSLFPGDGGELFF. In DNA, the CDR3 is TGCGCCAGCAGCTCCTTATTCCCAGGGGACGGCGGGGAGCTGTTTTTT.

This chain joins TRBV7-2 and TRBJ1-1; TRBD1 is a possible D gene (6 bases). V was shortened by 5 bases and J by 11 bases, with 18 bases between the two germline ends. There are 13 residues in the CDR3. The germline CDR1 and CDR2 sequences are SGHTA and FQGNSA. The CDR3 sequence is CASSPEKGVGAFF. CDR3 sequence (DNA): TGTGCCAGCAGCCCGGAGAAGGGGGTGGGGGCTTTCTTT.

J is TRBJ1-2 and V is TRBV7-9, with 10 bases lining up with TRBD1. Germline assignment: CDR1 SEHNR and CDR2 FQNEAQ (reference sequence). CDR3 size: 19 residues. V was pared by 5 bases and J by 6 bases, with 21 bases of the junction left unmatched. CDR3 coding DNA: TGTGCCAGCAGCCCTCCTGGATGGGGGACAGGGGTTGGCGGAGATGGCTACACCTTC. Protein: CASSPPGWGTGVGGDGYTF.

The chain joins TRBV6-5 to TRBJ2-5; a weak D match, TRBD1 (7 bases). In germline, CDR1 is MNHEY, CDR2 SVGAGI. This CDR3 comprises 14 residues. Trimming left V 8 bases short and J 7 bases short, with 20 bases between. CDR3 region: CASRTRGASGTQYF. CDR3 in DNA: TGTGCCAGCCGGACCAGGGGGGCGTCCGGGACCCAGTACTTC.